This T cell receptor (beta chain) was recorded in a study of blood T cells in healthy people across ages. Germline values: CDR1 SNHLY, CDR2 FYNNEI. CDR3 length: 11 amino acids. V lost 2 bases and J lost 12, with 8 bases in between. Collection of 9 to 10 milliliters of peripheral blood was performed for each donor. With each sample, at least 5 micrograms of total RNA were extracted. This clonotype occurred a few times. The antigen is not known. The study, taken as a whole, reports: The study lacked donor CMV status, which possibly confounded expanded clonotype changes.

A second PCR, run for roughly 7 to 11 cycles, used a sample-barcoded 5' primer plus a J-beta primer mix. A 12-random-nucleotide template-switch adaptor tagged each cDNA molecule. TCRdb reanalysed the 5' RACE reads using MiXCR and keeps one entry per CDR3 protein. The sample includes some 1.6 million distinct CDR3 sequences, almost 35% of them seen just once. The J gene is TRBJ2-1, the V gene TRBV2; D not resolved. The source of this sequence is a woman younger than 45 in good health. Sequences were obtained from blood. The CDR3 sequence: CASSEPGAQFF. In DNA, the CDR3 is TGTGCCAGCAGTGAACCTGGTGCGCAGTTCTTC.